This entry features one T cell receptor beta chain sequence. Its cognate antigen is unknown. The data are from a study of T cell repertoires in ileal Crohn's disease. Study findings and constraints: High-frequency clones were more common in sorted CD8 than CD4 cells. Active smokers at surgery had more clonal expansions than non-smokers.

Adults with ileal or ileocolonic Crohn's disease and an indication for resection were eligible. Each sample's TCRB immunosequencing used around 510 nanograms of biopsy DNA. Profiled with immunoSEQ multiplex PCR; TCRdb holds only in-frame clones, not every one. Among more than 25,000 clones listed, 80% were seen once. This clonotype was obtained from an adult with Crohn's disease. Sequencing input: ileal tissue.

CDR3 sequence: CASSLGRVAGANNEQFF. The DNA of the CDR3 is TGCGCCAGCAGCTTGGGTCGGGTAGCGGGGGCGAACAATGAGCAGTTCTTC. The J gene is TRBJ2-1, the V gene TRBV5-1; TRBD2 matches at 9 bases. CDR1 SGHRS and CDR2 YFSETQ come from the germline V gene. V shed 0 bases, J shed 5 bases, and the junction held 9 bases outside the gene matches. The CDR3 contains 17 residues.